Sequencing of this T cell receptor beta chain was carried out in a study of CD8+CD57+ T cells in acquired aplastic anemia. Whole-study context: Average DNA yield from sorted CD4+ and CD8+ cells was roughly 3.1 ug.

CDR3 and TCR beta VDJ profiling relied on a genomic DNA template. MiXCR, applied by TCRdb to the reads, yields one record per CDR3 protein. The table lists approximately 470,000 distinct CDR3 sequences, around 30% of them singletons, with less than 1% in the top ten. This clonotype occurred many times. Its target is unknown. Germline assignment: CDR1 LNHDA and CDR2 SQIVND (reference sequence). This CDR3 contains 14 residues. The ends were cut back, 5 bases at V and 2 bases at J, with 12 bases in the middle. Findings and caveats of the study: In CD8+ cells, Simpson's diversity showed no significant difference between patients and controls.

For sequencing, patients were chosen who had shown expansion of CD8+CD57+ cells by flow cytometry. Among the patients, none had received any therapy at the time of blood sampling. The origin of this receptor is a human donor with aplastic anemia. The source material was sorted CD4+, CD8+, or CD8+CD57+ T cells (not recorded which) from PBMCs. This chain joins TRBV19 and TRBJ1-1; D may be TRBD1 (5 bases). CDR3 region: CASSASQGNTEAFF. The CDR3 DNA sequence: TGTGCCAGTAGTGCGTCCCAGGGCAACACTGAAGCTTTCTTT. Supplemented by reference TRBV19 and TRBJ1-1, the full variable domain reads DGGITQSPKYLFRKEGQNVTLSCEQNLNHDAMYWYRQDPGQGLRLIYYSQIVNDFQKGDIAEGYSVSREKKESFPLTVTSAQKNPTAFYLCASSASQGNTEAFFGQGTRLTVV.